This TCR beta chain was obtained from a study of siplizumab effects on memory and regulatory T cells. Only in-frame clones appear in the TCRdb table, and some are missing; sequencing was by immunoSEQ multiplex PCR. The sample consists of roughly 60,000 clones, just over 90% of them appearing once. The sequenced sample was CD8+ T cells sorted from blood. The TCR sequence derives from a human donor in good health.

CDR3 in amino acids: CASRGTELSTDTQYF. For the CDR3, the DNA is TGTGCCAGCAGAGGGACAGAATTGTCCACAGATACGCAGTATTTT. The genes are TRBV7-8 and TRBJ2-3; 7 bases are a match to TRBD1. In germline, CDR1 is SGHVS, CDR2 FQNEAQ. The CDR3 totals 15 residues. The trim removed 6 bases at V and 2 bases at J, leaving 8 bases unmatched.